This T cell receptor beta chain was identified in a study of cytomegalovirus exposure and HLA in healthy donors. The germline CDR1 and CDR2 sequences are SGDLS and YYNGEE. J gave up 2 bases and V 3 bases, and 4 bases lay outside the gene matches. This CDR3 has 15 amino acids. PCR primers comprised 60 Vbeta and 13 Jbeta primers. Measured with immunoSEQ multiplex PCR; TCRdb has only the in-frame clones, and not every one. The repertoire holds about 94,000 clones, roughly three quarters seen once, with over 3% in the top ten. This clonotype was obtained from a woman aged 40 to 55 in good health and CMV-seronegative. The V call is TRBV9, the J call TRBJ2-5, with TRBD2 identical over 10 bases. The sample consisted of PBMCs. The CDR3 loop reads CASSGLAGAQETQYF. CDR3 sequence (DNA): TGTGCCAGCAGCGGGCTAGCGGGGGCTCAAGAGACCCAGTACTTC.